The present entry profiles one T cell receptor beta chain with its context. The antigen is undetermined. This sample was included in a study of cytomegalovirus exposure and HLA in healthy donors. Study information: Previous work identified roughly 120 million unique TCR beta sequences from around 180 million T cells. Study findings and constraints: Among CMV-associated TCR beta chains, most appeared HLA-restricted in a later analysis.

Trimming pared 2 bases from V and 7 bases from J, leaving 12 bases between. Germline V CDR1 and CDR2: ENHRY, SYGVKD. This CDR3 has 14 residues. In the PCR, 60 Vbeta and 13 Jbeta primers were used. Method: immunoSEQ multiplex PCR; TCRdb's copy keeps in-frame clones and lacks some. The top ten clones hold roughly 7.4% of a sample with 200,000 to 250,000 clones, 70% to 90% of them seen once. Everyone who donated was a healthy bone marrow donor. The sequenced sample was PBMCs. The origin of this receptor is a woman in her fifties or sixties in good health and CMV-seropositive. J is TRBJ2-1 and V is TRBV10-3; maybe TRBD2 (5 bases). The CDR3 DNA follows: TGTGCCATCAGTGAGGGAGCCCCGGGGAATGAGCAGTTCTTC. Translating gives CAISEGAPGNEQFF.